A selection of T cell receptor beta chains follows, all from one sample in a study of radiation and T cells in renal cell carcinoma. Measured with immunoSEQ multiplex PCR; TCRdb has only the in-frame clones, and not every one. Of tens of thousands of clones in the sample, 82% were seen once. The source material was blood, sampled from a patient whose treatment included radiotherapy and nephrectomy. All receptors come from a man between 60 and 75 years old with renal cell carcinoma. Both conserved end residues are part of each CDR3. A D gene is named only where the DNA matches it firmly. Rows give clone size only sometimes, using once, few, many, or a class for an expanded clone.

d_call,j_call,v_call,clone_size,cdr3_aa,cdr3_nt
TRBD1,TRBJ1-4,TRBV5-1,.,CASSPGDRGGEKLFF,TGCGCCAGCAGCCCCGGGGACAGGGGCGGTGAAAAACTGTTTTTT
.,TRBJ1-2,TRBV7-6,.,CASSLDPGTSLYTF,TGTGCCAGCAGCTTAGACCCCGGGACATCCCTCTACACCTTC
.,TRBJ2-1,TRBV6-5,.,CASSYSGARVNNEQFF,TGTGCCAGCAGTTACTCGGGAGCGCGGGTTAACAATGAGCAGTTCTTC
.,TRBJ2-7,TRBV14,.,CASSQDPSYEQYF,TGTGCCAGCAGCCAAGATCCCTCCTACGAGCAGTACTTC
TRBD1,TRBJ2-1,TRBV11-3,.,CASSRQGGWDEQFF,TGTGCCAGCAGCCGACAGGGGGGTTGGGATGAGCAGTTCTTC
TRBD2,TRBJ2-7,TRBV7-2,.,CASSHGGSSYEQYF,TGTGCCAGCAGCCACGGGGGGAGCTCCTACGAGCAGTACTTC
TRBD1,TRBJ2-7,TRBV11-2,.,CASSLFGQGPSYEQYF,TGTGCCAGCAGCTTATTCGGACAGGGCCCATCCTACGAGCAGTACTTC
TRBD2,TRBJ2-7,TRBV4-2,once,CASSHLAGSSYEQYF,TGTGCCAGCAGCCACCTAGCGGGGTCCTCCTACGAGCAGTACTTC
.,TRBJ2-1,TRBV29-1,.,CSVEAPDYSIRGNEQFF,TGCAGCGTTGAAGCCCCCGACTACTCGATCCGAGGCAATGAGCAGTTCTTC
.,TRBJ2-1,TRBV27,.,CASSLRVGEQFF,TGTGCCAGCAGTTTGCGGGTTGGGGAGCAGTTCTTC
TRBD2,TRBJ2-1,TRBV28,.,CASSLWGGEQFF,TGTGCCAGCAGTTTGTGGGGAGGGGAGCAGTTCTTC
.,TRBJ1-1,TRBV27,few,CASSFGWSTEAFF,TGTGCCAGCAGTTTCGGTTGGAGCACTGAAGCTTTCTTT
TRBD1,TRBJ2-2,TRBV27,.,CASRTGTGITGELFF,TGTGCCAGCAGAACCGGGACAGGGATCACCGGGGAGCTGTTTTTT
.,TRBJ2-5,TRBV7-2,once,CASSRDGTSRLLQETQYF,TGTGCCAGCAGCCGAGATGGGACCTCTAGGTTACTTCAAGAGACCCAGTACTTC
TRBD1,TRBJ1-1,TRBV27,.,CASTPGQGNTEAFF,TGTGCCAGCACCCCGGGACAGGGGAACACTGAAGCTTTCTTT
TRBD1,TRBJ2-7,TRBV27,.,CASSLWGTGFRGYEQYF,TGTGCCAGCAGTTTATGGGGGACAGGGTTTCGAGGCTACGAGCAGTACTTC
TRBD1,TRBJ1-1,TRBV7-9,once,CASSPEGDRVWNTEAFF,TGTGCCAGCAGCCCCGAAGGGGACAGGGTGTGGAACACTGAAGCTTTCTTT
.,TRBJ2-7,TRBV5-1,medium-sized,CASSLAPRELGYEQYF,TGCGCCAGCAGCTTGGCCCCAAGAGAACTTGGCTACGAGCAGTACTTC
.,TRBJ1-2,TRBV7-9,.,CASSLDEYTGYTF,TGTGCCAGCAGCTTAGACGAATACACTGGCTACACCTTC
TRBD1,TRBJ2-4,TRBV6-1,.,CASTRDRGKNIQYF,TGTGCCAGCACCCGGGACAGGGGCAAAAACATTCAGTACTTC
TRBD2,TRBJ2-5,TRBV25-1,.,CASSASGRPYQETQYF,TGTGCCAGCAGTGCTAGCGGGAGGCCCTACCAAGAGACCCAGTACTTC
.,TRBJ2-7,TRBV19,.,CASSIARGYEQYF,TGTGCCAGTAGTATTGCCAGGGGCTACGAGCAGTACTTC
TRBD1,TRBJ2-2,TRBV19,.,CASSPLDRVGTGELFF,TGTGCCAGTAGTCCCTTGGACAGGGTCGGCACCGGGGAGCTGTTTTTT
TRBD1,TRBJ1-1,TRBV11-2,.,CASRRGQVNTEAFF,TGTGCCAGCAGACGGGGACAGGTGAACACTGAAGCTTTCTTT
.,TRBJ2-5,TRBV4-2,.,CASSQESSGPPYF,TGTGCCAGCAGCCAGGAAAGTAGCGGACCACCGTACTTC
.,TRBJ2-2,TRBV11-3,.,CASRDSRTGELFF,TGTGCCAGCAGGGACTCCAGGACCGGGGAGCTGTTTTTT
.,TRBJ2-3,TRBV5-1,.,CASSTSGTSTDTQYF,TGCGCCAGCAGCACCTCGGGGACTAGCACAGATACGCAGTATTTT
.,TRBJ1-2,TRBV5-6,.,CASSLAGPVSYTF,TGTGCCAGCAGCTTGGCAGGGCCAGTAAGCTACACCTTC
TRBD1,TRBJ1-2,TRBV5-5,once,CASSNPTGGAGYGYTF,TGTGCCAGCAGCAACCCGACAGGGGGCGCTGGCTATGGCTACACCTTC
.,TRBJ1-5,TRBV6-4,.,CARAQGGEVSNQPQHF,TGTGCCAGAGCCCAGGGAGGGGAAGTCAGCAATCAGCCCCAGCATTTT
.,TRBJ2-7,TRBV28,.,CASSLEVYEQYF,TGTGCCAGCAGTTTAGAGGTCTACGAGCAGTACTTC
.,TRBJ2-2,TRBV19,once,CASSMVSTGELFF,TGTGCCAGTAGTATGGTCAGCACCGGGGAGCTGTTTTTT